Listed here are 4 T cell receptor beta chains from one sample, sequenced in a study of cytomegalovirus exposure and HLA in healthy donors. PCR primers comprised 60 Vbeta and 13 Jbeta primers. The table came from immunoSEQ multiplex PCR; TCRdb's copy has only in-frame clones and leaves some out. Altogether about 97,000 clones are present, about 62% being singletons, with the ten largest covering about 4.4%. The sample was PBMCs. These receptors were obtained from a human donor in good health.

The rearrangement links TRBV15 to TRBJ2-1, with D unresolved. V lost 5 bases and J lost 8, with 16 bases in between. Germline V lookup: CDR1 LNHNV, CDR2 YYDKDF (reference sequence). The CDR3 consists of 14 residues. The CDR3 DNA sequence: TGTGCCACCAGCCCGACACAAGCCCACTATGAGCAGTTCTTC. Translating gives CATSPTQAHYEQFF.

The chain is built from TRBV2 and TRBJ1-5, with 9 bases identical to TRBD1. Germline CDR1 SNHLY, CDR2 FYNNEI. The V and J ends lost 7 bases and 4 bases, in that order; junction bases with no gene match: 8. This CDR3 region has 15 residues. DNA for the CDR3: TGTGCCAGCACCCCCGGACAGGGGCAGAATCAGCCCCAGCATTTT. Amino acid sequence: CASTPGQGQNQPQHF.

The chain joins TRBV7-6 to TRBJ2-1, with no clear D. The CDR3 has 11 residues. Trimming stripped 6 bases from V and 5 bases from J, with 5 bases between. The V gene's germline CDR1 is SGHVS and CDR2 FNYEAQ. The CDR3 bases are TGTGCCAGCAGTCTAGACAATGAGCAGTTCTTC. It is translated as CASSLDNEQFF.

CDR3 region: CSVEGLAGEVGTGELFF. The CDR3 DNA is TGCAGCGTTGAGGGACTAGCGGGAGAGGTCGGCACCGGGGAGCTGTTTTTT. The chain is built from TRBV29-1 and TRBJ2-2; 14 nucleotides line up with TRBD2. The V segment lost 3 bases and the J segment 4 bases; nucleotides outside the gene matches: 7. Germline-derived CDR1 and CDR2 are SQVTM and ANQGSEA. The length of the CDR3 is 17 residues.